These 7 T cell receptor beta chains share one sample of origin, sequenced in a study of T cells in Graves' hyperthyroidism and ophthalmopathy. RNA transcripts provided the source from which TCR beta CDR3 regions were amplified. A first-round RT-PCR of the TCR CDR3 used the HTBI primer set. From the multiplex PCR reads, TCRdb called clonotypes with MiXCR, one entry per CDR3 protein. The table includes a few hundred thousand distinct CDR3 sequences, approximately 15% detected once. The specimen sequenced was blood. These receptors were taken from a woman younger than 45 with Graves' ophthalmopathy.

This clonotype was observed a handful of times. This chain uses TRBV4-2 with TRBJ1-4; 8 bases align to TRBD1. The trim removed 3 bases at V and 8 bases at J, leaving 8 bases unmatched. The CDR3 length is 15 residues. CDR1 and CDR2 (germline): LGHNA, YNFKEQ. CDR3 coding DNA: TGTGCCAGCAGCCAGTCGACAGGGGACCGGGAAAAACTGTTTTTT. It encodes CASSQSTGDREKLFF.

This clonotype was counted at least ten times. The J gene is TRBJ2-1, the V gene TRBV24-1, with 13 nucleotides matching TRBD2. The germline gives CDR1 KGHDR, CDR2 SFDVKD. V was clipped by 4 bases and J by 4 bases; unmatched bases: 18. The CDR3 sequence is 21 residues long. The DNA for the CDR3 is TGTGCCACCAGTGACGTTACTAGCGGGGGGGCGAAGTACGCGATTTACAATGAGCAGTTCTTC. Translated, it gives CATSDVTSGGAKYAIYNEQFF.

This clonotype was recorded many times. The genes are TRBV9 and TRBJ2-3; TRBD2 agrees at 12 bases. The germline CDR1 and CDR2 sequences are SGDLS and YYNGEE. The CDR3 sequence is 19 residues long. The V segment lost 3 bases and the J segment 3 bases; nucleotides outside the gene matches: 14. The CDR3: CASSGSRTGTSGLTDTQYF. The CDR3 DNA follows: TGTGCCAGCAGCGGATCCAGAACCGGGACTAGCGGGTTAACAGATACGCAGTATTTT.

This clonotype came up many times. The rearrangement uses TRBV2 and TRBJ1-2; D remains ambiguous. Germline V lookup: CDR1 SNHLY, CDR2 FYNNEI. Trimming took 3 bases from V and 5 from J, leaving 16 bases between them. This CDR3 is built from 15 residues. CDR3 nucleotide sequence: TGTGCCAGCAGTGAGGGAGTGGGAGACCTATATGGCTACACCTTC. Protein product: CASSEGVGDLYGYTF.

The chain has TRBV2 and TRBJ2-7; 10 bases are shared with TRBD2. Germline V gene lookup returns CDR1 SNHLY and CDR2 FYNNEI. The CDR3 has 14 residues. The V segment lost 6 bases and the J segment 6 bases; nucleotides outside the gene matches: 8. CDR3 nucleotides: TGTGCCAGCAGCCCTAGCGGGAGCGTCAGCGAGCAGTACTTC. Residues: CASSPSGSVSEQYF.

The chain is built from TRBV2 and TRBJ2-1; no clear D. Germline V gives CDR1 SNHLY, CDR2 FYNNEI. Trimming took off 4 bases at V and 10 bases at J, with 11 bases between the two ends. The CDR3 sequence is 12 residues long. The CDR3 loop reads CASSAGHGEQFF. The CDR3 coding sequence is TGTGCCAGCAGTGCCGGGCACGGGGAGCAGTTCTTC.

Many counts were recorded for this clonotype. The chain combines TRBV10-3 with TRBJ2-3; 12 nucleotides agree with TRBD2. The CDR3 loop spans 16 amino acids. In germline, CDR1 is ENHRY, CDR2 SYGVKD. V gave up 2 bases and J gave up 8 bases; unmatched junction bases: 8. The CDR3 nucleotides read TGTGCCATCAGTGAGCGGACTAGCGGGGAATTCCGTACGCAGTATTTT. Translated, it gives CAISERTSGEFRTQYF.